The 22 T cell receptor beta chains reported below all come from one sample, sequenced in a study of cytomegalovirus exposure and HLA in healthy donors. PCR primers comprised 60 Vbeta and 13 Jbeta primers. Generated by immunoSEQ multiplex PCR, the TCRdb table keeps only in-frame clones and is missing some. Here the sample spans approximately 140,000 clones, 73% being singletons. Sequencing was performed on PBMCs. These receptors came from a woman in her thirties or forties in good health and CMV-seronegative.

The V call is TRBV2, the J call TRBJ2-5; TRBD1 aligns across 8 bases. Trimming cost V 7 bases and J 5 bases; bases outside gene matches: 12. This CDR3 has 15 amino acids. CDR1 is SNHLY and CDR2 is FYNNEI in the germline V gene. CDR3 loop: CASKGDRPNRETQYF. DNA for the CDR3: TGTGCCAGCAAGGGGGACAGGCCTAATCGGGAGACCCAGTACTTC.

V usage is TRBV4-1 and J usage is TRBJ2-1; 9 nucleotides agree with TRBD1. J lost 5 bases, V lost 2 bases, and 4 bases had no gene match. The CDR3 consists of 15 residues. From germline, CDR1 is MGHRA and CDR2 YSYEKL. The CDR3 sequence: CASSQWDRDNNEQFF. The CDR3 nucleotides read TGCGCCAGCAGCCAATGGGACAGGGATAACAATGAGCAGTTCTTC.

The count of this clone is one. The V gene is TRBV7-9, the J gene TRBJ2-5, with TRBD2 matching 7 bases. Looked up from germline, CDR1 is SEHNR and CDR2 is FQNEAQ (reference sequence). The V and J ends lost 3 bases and 7 bases, in that order; junction bases with no gene match: 8. The CDR3 runs 14 residues. The CDR3 DNA reads as TGTGCCAGCAGCTTGGCGGGGGAGAGGGGGACCCAGTACTTC. Translated: CASSLAGERGTQYF.

Comments on this clone: Other nucleotide sequences from this sample produce the same CDR3. The rearrangement uses TRBV4-3 and TRBJ1-1; D possibly corresponds to TRBD1 (5 bases). V was shortened by 4 bases and J by 1 base, with 7 bases between the two germline ends. The CDR3 totals 13 residues. Germline assignment: CDR1 LGHNA and CDR2 YSLEER. The CDR3 sequence: CASSLDRNTEAFF. The CDR3, as DNA: TGCGCCAGCAGCCTTGACAGGAACACTGAAGCTTTCTTT.

The chain uses TRBV6-5 and TRBJ1-1; 8 bases align to TRBD1. CDR3 size: 14 residues. V lost 4 bases and J lost 8; bases outside the gene matches: 9. Per the germline V gene, CDR1 is MNHEY and CDR2 is SVGAGI. The CDR3 sequence: CASSFLGQGSEAFF. The CDR3 DNA reads as TGTGCCAGCAGTTTCCTCGGACAGGGCTCCGAAGCTTTCTTT.

This clone was seen just once. The chain combines TRBV7-9 with TRBJ2-3, with 8 bases aligning to TRBD2. The germline V gene encodes CDR1 SEHNR and CDR2 FQNEAQ (reference sequence). The CDR3 loop spans 17 amino acids. Germline trimming cut 5 bases from V and 2 bases from J; bases unmatched to any gene: 12. CDR3 nucleotide sequence: TGTGCCAGCAGCCCCCTCGCGGGGGGACGAAACACAGATACGCAGTATTTT. It yields the protein CASSPLAGGRNTDTQYF.

This clone came up a few times. J is TRBJ2-7 and V is TRBV2; 10 bases fit TRBD1. Germline assignment: CDR1 SNHLY and CDR2 FYNNEI. The V segment lost 4 bases and the J segment 6 bases; nucleotides outside the gene matches: 3. CDR3 length equals 13 residues. The chain's CDR3 is CASSGTGGGEQYF. CDR3 coding DNA: TGTGCCAGCAGTGGGACAGGGGGAGGCGAGCAGTACTTC.

The chain recombines TRBV13 with TRBJ2-5; 7 nucleotides match TRBD1. The CDR3 is 14 amino acids. The V gene end was trimmed by 6 bases and the J gene end by 1 base; junction bases not matched to a gene: 5. Germline V lookup: CDR1 PRHDT, CDR2 FYEKMQ (reference sequence). The CDR3 here is CASRRQGVQETQYF. The DNA for the CDR3 is TGTGCCAGCAGAAGGCAGGGGGTCCAAGAGACCCAGTACTTC. The full variable domain, its missing parts supplied by reference TRBV13 and TRBJ2-5, is AAGVIQSPRHLIKEKRETATLKCYPIPRHDTVYWYQQGPGQDPQFLISFYEKMQSDKGSIPDRFSAQQFSDYHSELNMSSLELGDSALYFCASRRQGVQETQYFGPGTRLLVL.

The rearrangement uses TRBV7-3 and TRBJ2-1; 7 nucleotides match TRBD1. Trimming took 6 bases from V and 2 from J; bases not matched to a gene: 4. CDR3 size: 14 residues. Germline V gene sequence: CDR1 SGHTA, CDR2 FQGTGA. Written as DNA, the CDR3 is TGTGCCAGCAGTTGGACAGGAACCTACAATGAGCAGTTCTTC. It encodes CASSWTGTYNEQFF. The entire variable domain, with the rest obtained from reference TRBV7-3 and TRBJ2-1, is as follows: GAGVSQTPSNKVTEKGKYVELRCDPISGHTALYWYRQSLGQGPEFLIYFQGTGAADDSGLPNDRFFAVRPEGSVSTLKIQRTERGDSAVYLCASSWTGTYNEQFFGPGTRLTVL.

The chain is built from TRBV9 and TRBJ1-2, with D perhaps TRBD1 (5 bases). CDR1 and CDR2 from the germline V gene are SGDLS and YYNGEE. The V end was cut by 0 bases, the J end by 3 bases, with 12 bases between. This CDR3 contains 15 residues. CDR3 region: CASSVGTDSYYGYTF. CDR3 DNA: TGTGCCAGCAGCGTAGGAACAGACAGCTACTATGGCTACACCTTC.

This clone was found once. The chain couples TRBV4-3 to TRBJ2-5, with a weak D call TRBD1 (6 bases). The germline V gene has CDR1 LGHNA and CDR2 YSLEER. CDR3 size: 16 residues. V was shortened by 0 bases and J by 3 bases, with 14 bases between the two germline ends. CDR3 coding DNA: TGCGCCAGCAGCCAAGATCTCGGTGGGGGCAAAGAGACCCAGTACTTC. The encoded protein is CASSQDLGGGKETQYF.

The chain employs TRBV5-1 and TRBJ1-2; 9 bases agree with TRBD1. V gave up 2 bases and J gave up 1 base; unmatched junction bases: 9. The CDR3 consists of 17 residues. From germline, CDR1 is SGHRS and CDR2 YFSETQ. The CDR3 bases are TGCGCCAGCAGCTTCACACCGGGACAGGGTTATAACTATGGCTACACCTTC. Its translation: CASSFTPGQGYNYGYTF.

The chain joins TRBV15 to TRBJ2-3; the match to TRBD2 covers 7 bases. After removal of 4 bases from V and 2 bases from J, the junction contained 6 bases not matched to a gene. The germline V gene has CDR1 LNHNV and CDR2 YYDKDF (reference sequence). The CDR3 runs 15 residues. This CDR3 reads CATSTPAGVTDTQYF. CDR3 coding DNA: TGTGCCACCAGCACCCCTGCGGGGGTCACAGATACGCAGTATTTT. Together with reference TRBV15 and TRBJ2-3, the CDR3 gives the full variable domain: DAMVIQNPRYQVTQFGKPVTLSCSQTLNHNVMYWYQQKSSQAPKLLFHYYDKDFNNEADTPDNFQSRRPNTSFCFLDIRSPGLGDTAMYLCATSTPAGVTDTQYFGPGTRLTVL.

The DNA for the CDR3 is TGTGCCAGCAGTATGGGGCCGCCGCAAGAGACCCAGTACTTC. Its translation: CASSMGPPQETQYF. This chain uses TRBV2 with TRBJ2-5; tentative D call: TRBD1 (5 bases). The V and J ends lost 5 bases and 2 bases respectively, with 12 bases between them. Germline lookup yields CDR1 SNHLY and CDR2 FYNNEI. The CDR3 runs to 14 residues.

This clone was detected only a few times. V gene TRBV6-1 combines with J gene TRBJ2-6; 7 nucleotides line up with TRBD1. The CDR3 totals 15 residues. Unmatched junction bases numbered 4, after V lost 8 bases and J lost 0 bases. Germline V lookup: CDR1 MNHNS, CDR2 SASEGT. CDR3 loop: CASDRALSGANVLTF. The CDR3 DNA reads TGTGCCAGCGACAGGGCCCTCTCTGGGGCCAACGTCCTGACTTTC.

The V gene is TRBV7-9, the J gene TRBJ1-1; D possibly corresponds to TRBD1 (5 bases). There are 13 residues in the CDR3. The V gene lost 0 bases and the J gene lost 6 bases, with 8 bases spanning the gap. Germline-derived CDR1 and CDR2 are SEHNR and FQNEAQ (reference sequence). For the CDR3, the DNA is TGTGCCAGCAGCTTAGCCTGGGGGGCTGAAGCTTTCTTT. Its translation is CASSLAWGAEAFF.

The CDR3 DNA follows: TGTGCCAGTAGTACGAGACGACAGGGGGCATCTAATGAAAAACTGTTTTTT. As protein: CASSTRRQGASNEKLFF. V and J are TRBV19 and TRBJ1-4; 10 bases are shared with TRBD1. Trimming cost V 4 bases and J 3 bases; bases outside gene matches: 8. The length of the CDR3 is 17 residues. The germline CDR1 and CDR2 sequences are LNHDA and SQIVND (reference sequence).

The J gene is TRBJ1-2, the V gene TRBV28; possible D gene TRBD1, 6 bases. This CDR3 is 14 amino acids long. The germline V and J ends were trimmed by 2 bases and 7 bases, with 14 bases remaining between them. Per the germline V gene, CDR1 is MDHEN and CDR2 is SYDVKM. The CDR3 loop reads CASSLLDGGPGYTF. In DNA, the CDR3 is TGTGCCAGCAGTTTACTAGACGGGGGGCCTGGCTACACCTTC.

The chain combines TRBV5-4 with TRBJ2-5, with unresolved D. Germline CDR1 and CDR2: SGHNT and YYREEE (reference sequence). This CDR3 comprises 11 residues. Trimming shortened V by 4 bases and J by 2 bases, and 3 bases separated the two germline ends. CDR3 loop: CASSVQETQYF. CDR3 sequence (DNA): TGTGCCAGCAGCGTACAAGAGACCCAGTACTTC.

Comment on this clone: At one boundary the junction diverges from the germline segment, which might be a read error. The V and J genes are TRBV2 and TRBJ1-1, with D possibly TRBD1 on 5 matching bases. The CDR3 length is 14 residues. Germline V lookup: CDR1 SNHLY, CDR2 FYNNEI. The CDR3 region is CASSPGRVGTETFF. The CDR3 coding sequence is TGTGCCAGCAGCCCCGGCAGGGTAGGCACTGAAACTTTCTTT.

This clone has a handful of counts. CDR3 amino acids: CASPPSTSSSADTQYF. The CDR3 DNA follows: TGTGCCAGCCCGCCGTCTACGTCGAGCTCGGCAGATACGCAGTATTTT. The rearrangement joins TRBV7-2 to TRBJ2-3; D gene uncertain. Germline CDR1 SGHTA, CDR2 FQGNSA. Trimming cost V 8 bases and J 4 bases, with 22 bases left between them. The CDR3 covers 16 residues.

This clone was counted a single time. This chain joins TRBV5-1 and TRBJ2-5; D perhaps matches TRBD2 (6 bases). CDR3 length: 15 amino acids. CDR1 and CDR2 (germline): SGHRS, YFSETQ. V lost 4 bases and J lost 0, with 13 bases in between. CDR3 sequence (DNA): TGCGCCAGCAGCGCGGGGATGTTGTACCAAGAGACCCAGTACTTC. It translates to CASSAGMLYQETQYF.